The present TCR beta chain was sequenced within a study of T cell changes during pregnancy in multiple sclerosis. The protocol was immunoSEQ multiplex PCR, while the TCRdb copy is restricted to in-frame clones and leaves out a portion. The data hold about 92,000 clones, with around 90% observed a single time. This CDR3 comprises 14 residues. V was pared by 3 bases and J by 9 bases, with 15 bases between. Germline V gives CDR1 LGHNA, CDR2 YNFKEQ. The sequence was collected from a female donor with multiple sclerosis, enrolled in a pregnancy study. The chain links TRBV4-2 to TRBJ2-1; TRBD1 is a possible D gene (5 bases). Sequencing was performed on peripheral blood, taken in the first trimester of pregnancy. Written as DNA, the CDR3 is TGTGCCAGCAGCCAGGGTCTTAAAAGGGGTGAGCAGTTCTTC. This gives the protein CASSQGLKRGEQFF.